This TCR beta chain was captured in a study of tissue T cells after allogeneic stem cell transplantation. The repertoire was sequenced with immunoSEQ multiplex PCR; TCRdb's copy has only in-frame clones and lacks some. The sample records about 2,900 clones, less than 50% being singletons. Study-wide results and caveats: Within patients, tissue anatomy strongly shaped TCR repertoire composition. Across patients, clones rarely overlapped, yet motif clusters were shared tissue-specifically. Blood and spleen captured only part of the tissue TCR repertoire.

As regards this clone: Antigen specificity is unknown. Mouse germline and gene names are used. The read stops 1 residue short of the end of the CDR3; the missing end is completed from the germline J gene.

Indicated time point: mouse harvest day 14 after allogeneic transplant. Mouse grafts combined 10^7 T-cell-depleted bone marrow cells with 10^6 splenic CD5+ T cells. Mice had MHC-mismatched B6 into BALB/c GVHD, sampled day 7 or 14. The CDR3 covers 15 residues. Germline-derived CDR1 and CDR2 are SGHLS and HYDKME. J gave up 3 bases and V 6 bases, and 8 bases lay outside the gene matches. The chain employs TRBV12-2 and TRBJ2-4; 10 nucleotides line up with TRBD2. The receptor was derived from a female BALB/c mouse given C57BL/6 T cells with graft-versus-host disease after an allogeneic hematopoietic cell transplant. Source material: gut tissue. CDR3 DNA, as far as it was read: TGTGCCAGCAATCGACTGGGGGGAGGGCAAAACACCTTGTAC. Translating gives CASNRLGGGQNTLY. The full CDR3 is CASNRLGGGQNTLYF.